The 3 T cell receptor beta chains given below trace back to one sample, sequenced in a study of TIL therapy for anti-PD-1-resistant metastatic lung cancer. Documented time point: pre-treatment sample, taken before nivolumab and TIL therapy. The libraries were made with immunoSEQ v3. Profiled with immunoSEQ multiplex PCR; TCRdb holds only in-frame clones, not every one. The table includes 57,000 or so clones, around 90% detected once. This sample comprised blood, obtained at baseline. These receptors were collected from a person aged 25 to 85 with non-small cell lung cancer.

This clone was picked up a small number of times. The V call is TRBV5-4, the J call TRBJ2-7; 7 bases agree with TRBD1. CDR3 length equals 13 residues. The J segment lost 4 bases and the V segment lost 4 bases, leaving 5 bases of the junction unmatched. Germline loops: CDR1 SGHNT, CDR2 YYREEE (reference sequence). CDR3 residues: CASSLGTDYEQYF. The DNA for the CDR3 is TGTGCCAGCAGCCTGGGGACAGATTACGAGCAGTACTTC. The full variable domain, with the rest looked up from reference TRBV5-4 and TRBJ2-7, is ETGVTQSPTHLIKTRGQQVTLRCSSQSGHNTVSWYQQALGQGPQFIFQYYREEENGRGNFPPRFSGLQFPNYSSELNVNALELDDSALYLCASSLGTDYEQYFGPGTRLTVT.

The chain has TRBV2 and TRBJ2-5; no definite D call. The germline V gene has CDR1 SNHLY and CDR2 FYNNEI. V gave up 2 bases and J gave up 2 bases, with 6 bases separating them. The CDR3 is 13 residues long. The CDR3 spells CASSEWQQETQYF. The DNA for the CDR3 is TGTGCCAGCAGTGAATGGCAGCAAGAGACCCAGTACTTC.

The genes are TRBV5-6 and TRBJ2-7; TRBD2 matches 7 bases. The germline V gene encodes CDR1 SGHDT and CDR2 YYEEEE. The CDR3 sequence is 13 residues long. J gave up 2 bases and V 5 bases, and 4 bases lay outside the gene matches. This chain's CDR3 is CASSPGLTYEQYF. The CDR3 DNA is TGTGCCAGCAGTCCGGGACTAACCTACGAGCAGTACTTC.